This record concerns one TCR beta chain sequence. The data were taken from a study of blood T cell repertoires in COVID-19. The overall study: Donors in the United States, Italy and Spain gave samples during acute or convalescent COVID-19. Sources were T cells, B-cell-depleted T cells, or PBMCs; the material itself was cDNA or gDNA.

The CDR3 sequence is 14 residues long. Germline lookup yields CDR1 SGHTA and CDR2 FQGNSA. The junction had 2 bases not matched to a gene; V was cut back by 2 bases and J by 7 bases. Libraries were prepared by immunoSEQ multiplex PCR; TCRdb keeps only in-frame clonotypes and omits some of them. The sample holds some 160,000 clones, around 84% seen once. Residents of about two dozen US areas, aged about 18 to 89 years, made up the participants. Each recovered donor of Cohort 3 presented with two negative PCRs, clearance, or symptom resolution. The receptor comes from a woman in her 50s who had recovered from COVID-19. The chain couples TRBV7-2 to TRBJ2-1; TRBD2 aligns across 10 bases. Sequenced: PBMCs or T cells enriched from blood (not recorded which). For the CDR3, the DNA is TGTGCCAGCAGCTTAAGCGGGAGGGTGAATGAGCAGTTCTTC. Its protein product is CASSLSGRVNEQFF.